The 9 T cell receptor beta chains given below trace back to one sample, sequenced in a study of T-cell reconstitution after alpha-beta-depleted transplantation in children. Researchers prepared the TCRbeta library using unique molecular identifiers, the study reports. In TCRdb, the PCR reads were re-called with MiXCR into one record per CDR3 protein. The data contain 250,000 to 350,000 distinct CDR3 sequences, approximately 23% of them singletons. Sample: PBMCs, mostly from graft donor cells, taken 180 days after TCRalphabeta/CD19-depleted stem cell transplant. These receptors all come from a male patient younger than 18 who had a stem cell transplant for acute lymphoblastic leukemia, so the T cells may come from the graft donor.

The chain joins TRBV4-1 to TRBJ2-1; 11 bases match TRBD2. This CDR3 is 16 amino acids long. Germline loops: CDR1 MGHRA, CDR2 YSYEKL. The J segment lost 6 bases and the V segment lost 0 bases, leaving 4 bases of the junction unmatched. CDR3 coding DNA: TGCGCCAGCAGCCAAGATAGTAGCGGGAGGGTCAATGAGCAGTTCTTC. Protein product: CASSQDSSGRVNEQFF.

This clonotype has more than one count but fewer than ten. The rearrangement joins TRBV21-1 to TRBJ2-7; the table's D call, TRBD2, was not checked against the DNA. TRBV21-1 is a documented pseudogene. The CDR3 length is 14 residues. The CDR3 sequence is CASSIVTPAYEQYF. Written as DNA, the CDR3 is TGTGCCAGCAGCATAGTGACTCCCGCCTACGAGCAGTACTTC.

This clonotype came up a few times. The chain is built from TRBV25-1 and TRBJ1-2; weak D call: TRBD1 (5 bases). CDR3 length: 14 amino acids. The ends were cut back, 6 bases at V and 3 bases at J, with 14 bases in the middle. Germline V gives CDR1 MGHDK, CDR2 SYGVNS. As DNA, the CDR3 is TGTGCCAGCAGCGGCCCGGGACCGGACTATGGCTACACCTTC. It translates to CASSGPGPDYGYTF.

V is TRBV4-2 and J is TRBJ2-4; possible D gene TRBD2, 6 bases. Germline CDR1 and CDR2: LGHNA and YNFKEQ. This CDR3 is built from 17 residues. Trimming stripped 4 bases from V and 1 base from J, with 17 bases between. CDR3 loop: CASSPLGGRGAKNIQYF. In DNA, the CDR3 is TGTGCCAGCAGCCCCCTCGGAGGGAGAGGCGCCAAAAACATTCAGTACTTC.

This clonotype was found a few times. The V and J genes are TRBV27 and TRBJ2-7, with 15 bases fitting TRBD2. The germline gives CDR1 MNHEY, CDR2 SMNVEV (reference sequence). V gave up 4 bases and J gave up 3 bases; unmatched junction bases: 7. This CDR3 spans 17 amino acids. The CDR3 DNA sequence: TGTGCCAGCAGTTCGTGGACTAGCGGGAGGGAGTACTACGAGCAGTACTTC. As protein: CASSSWTSGREYYEQYF.

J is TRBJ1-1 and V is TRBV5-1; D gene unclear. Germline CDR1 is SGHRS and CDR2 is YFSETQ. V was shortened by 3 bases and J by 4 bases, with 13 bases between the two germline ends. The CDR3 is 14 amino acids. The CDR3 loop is CASSWTDPGTEAFF. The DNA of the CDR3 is TGCGCCAGCAGCTGGACGGACCCCGGCACTGAAGCTTTCTTT.

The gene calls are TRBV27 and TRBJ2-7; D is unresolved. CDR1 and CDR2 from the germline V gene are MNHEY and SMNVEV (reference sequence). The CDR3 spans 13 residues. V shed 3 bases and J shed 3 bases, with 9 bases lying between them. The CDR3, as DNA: TGTGCCAGCAGTTTTAGGCACATCTACGAGCAGTACTTC. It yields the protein CASSFRHIYEQYF.

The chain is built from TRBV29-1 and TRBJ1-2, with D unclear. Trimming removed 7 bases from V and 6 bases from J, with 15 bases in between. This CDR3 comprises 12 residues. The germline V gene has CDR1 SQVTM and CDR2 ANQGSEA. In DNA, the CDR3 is TGCAGCGCGACCGGGAGTTACGATGGCTACACCTTC. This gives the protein CSATGSYDGYTF.

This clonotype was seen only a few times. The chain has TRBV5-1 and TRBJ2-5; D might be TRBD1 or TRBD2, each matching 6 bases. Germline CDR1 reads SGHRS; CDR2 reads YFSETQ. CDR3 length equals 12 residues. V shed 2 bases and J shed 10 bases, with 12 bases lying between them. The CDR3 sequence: CASSFGGVDQYF. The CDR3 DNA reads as TGCGCCAGCAGCTTCGGGGGCGTTGACCAGTACTTC.